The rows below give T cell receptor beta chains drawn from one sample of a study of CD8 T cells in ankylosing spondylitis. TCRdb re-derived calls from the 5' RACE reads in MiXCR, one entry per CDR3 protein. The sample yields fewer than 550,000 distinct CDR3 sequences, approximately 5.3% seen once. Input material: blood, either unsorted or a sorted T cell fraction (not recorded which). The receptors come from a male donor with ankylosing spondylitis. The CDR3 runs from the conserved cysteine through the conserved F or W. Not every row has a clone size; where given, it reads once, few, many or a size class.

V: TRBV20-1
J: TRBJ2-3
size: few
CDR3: CSAIPTSGTSTDTQYF

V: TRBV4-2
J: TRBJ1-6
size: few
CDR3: CASSQAAGVPLNSPLHF

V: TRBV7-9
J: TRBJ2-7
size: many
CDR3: CASSLGRSGEQYF

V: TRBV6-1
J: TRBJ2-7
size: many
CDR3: CASRQTSGRAQSGEQYF

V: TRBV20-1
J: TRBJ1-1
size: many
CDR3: CSYQGAKIEAFF

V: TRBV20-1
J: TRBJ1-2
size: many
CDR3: CSALYGYTF

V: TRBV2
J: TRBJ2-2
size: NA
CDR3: CASSEVRTAGGELFF

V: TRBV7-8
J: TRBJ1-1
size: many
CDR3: CASNLWANTEAFF

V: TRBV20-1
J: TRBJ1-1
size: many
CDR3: CSAINRVGNTEAFF

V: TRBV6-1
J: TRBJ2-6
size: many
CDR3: CASSPQGVSGANVLTF

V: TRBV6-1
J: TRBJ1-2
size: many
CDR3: CASSQPGLEIYGYTF

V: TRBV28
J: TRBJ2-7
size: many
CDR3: CASSGIAGTANLYEQYF

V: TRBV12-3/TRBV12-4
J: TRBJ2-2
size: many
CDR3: CASSTVTGELFF

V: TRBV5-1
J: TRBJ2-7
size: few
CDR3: CASSLIPGLVYEQYF

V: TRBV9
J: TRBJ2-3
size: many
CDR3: CASSVGAGEGNTQYF

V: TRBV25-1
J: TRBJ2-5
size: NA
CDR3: CASSLWPLQGVQETQYF

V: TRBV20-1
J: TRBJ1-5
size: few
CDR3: CSARDPLGQPSNQPQHF

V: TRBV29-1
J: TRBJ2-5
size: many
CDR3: CSVVGRTRIETQYF

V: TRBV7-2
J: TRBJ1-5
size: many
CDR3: CASSLRGNQPQHF

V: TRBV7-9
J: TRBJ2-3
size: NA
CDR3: CDSSLALGREADTQYF

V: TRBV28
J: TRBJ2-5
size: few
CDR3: CASSSAGGGETQYF